This section outlines one TCR beta chain sequence together with its context. Its antigen is undetermined. Time point reported: week 23, last vaccination. Topical imiquimod accompanied each vaccine dose, which consisted of 300 ug of mutant IDH1 20-mer peptide. Donors' newly diagnosed IDH1-mutant WHO grade 3 or 4 astrocytomas lacked nuclear ATRX. Measured with immunoSEQ multiplex PCR; TCRdb has only the in-frame clones, and not every one. The sample has tens of thousands of clones; over 70% are singletons. These data come from a study of a mutant IDH1 vaccine in newly diagnosed glioma. Across the study: Vaccinations were initiated 4-6 weeks following radiotherapy alone, or were given together with temozolomide cycles. The therapy given earlier, which was standard therapy, consisted of radiotherapy, temozolomide, or both, and most of the patients received both.

V lost 5 bases to trimming and J lost 2 bases, with 10 bases between them. Germline loops: CDR1 SGHVS, CDR2 FNYEAQ. CDR3 size: 14 residues. V gene TRBV7-6 combines with J gene TRBJ1-5; weak D call: TRBD1 (6 bases). The sample was PBMCs, taken from a glioma patient whose treatment included an IDH1 peptide vaccine. The sequence derives from a man between 18 and 29 years old with glioma. Here the CDR3 reads CASSASGGNQPQHF. For the CDR3, the DNA is TGTGCCAGCAGCGCGTCAGGGGGCAATCAGCCCCAGCATTTT.